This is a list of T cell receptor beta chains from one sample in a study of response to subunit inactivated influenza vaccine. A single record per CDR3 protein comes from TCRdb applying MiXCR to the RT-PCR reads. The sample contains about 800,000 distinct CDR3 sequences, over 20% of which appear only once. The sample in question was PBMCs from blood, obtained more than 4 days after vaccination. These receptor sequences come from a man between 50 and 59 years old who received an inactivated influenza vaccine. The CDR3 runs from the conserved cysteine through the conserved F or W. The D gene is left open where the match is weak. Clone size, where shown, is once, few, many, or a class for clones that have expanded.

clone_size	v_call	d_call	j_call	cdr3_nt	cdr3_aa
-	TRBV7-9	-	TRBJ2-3	TGTGCCAGCAGCCTCAAGGGGGGCAACACAGATACGCAGTATTTT	CASSLKGGNTDTQYF
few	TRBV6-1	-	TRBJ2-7	TGTGCCAGCAGCACCGTCCCAGGGGCCTCCTACGAGCAGTACTTC	CASSTVPGASYEQYF
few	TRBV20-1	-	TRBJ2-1	TGCAGTGCTAGAGAGGGGGCGAATGAGCAGTTCTTC	CSAREGANEQFF
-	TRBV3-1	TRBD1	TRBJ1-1	TGTGCCAGCAGCCCCTACCCATACCGGGACAGGGGGGTTTGGGCTTTCTTT	CASSPYPYRDRGVWAFF
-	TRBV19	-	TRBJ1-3	TGTGCCAGTAGAACATTGGCTGGAAACACCATATATTTT	CASRTLAGNTIYF
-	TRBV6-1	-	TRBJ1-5	TGTGCCAGCGGCCCCTACACGGGGAGCAATCAGCCCCAGCATTTT	CASGPYTGSNQPQHF
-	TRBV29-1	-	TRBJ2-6	TGCAGCGCAAGCGTCTCTGGGGCCAACGTCCTGACTTTC	CSASVSGANVLTF
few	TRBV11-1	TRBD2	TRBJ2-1	TGTGCCAGCAGCTTTACCCTAGCGGGAGCGTATAGGGACAATGAGCAGTTCTTC	CASSFTLAGAYRDNEQFF
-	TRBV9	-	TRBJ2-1	TGTGCCAGCAGCGTAGGGGGGAGAGGGAGGGAGCAGTTCTTC	CASSVGGRGREQFF
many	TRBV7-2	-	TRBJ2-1	TGTGCCAGCAGCTTAGGCGGGGTCAATGAGCAGTTCTTC	CASSLGGVNEQFF
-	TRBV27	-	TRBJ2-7	TGTGCCAGCAGTCCGCAAACGAAGGGAACCGAGCAGTACTTC	CASSPQTKGTEQYF
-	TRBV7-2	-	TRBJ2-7	TGTGCCAGCAGCATCATTACAGAGCAGTACTTC	CASSIITEQYF
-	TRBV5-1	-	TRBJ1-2	TGCGCCAGCAGGGCGGACAGCCCTAACTATGGCTACACCTTC	CASRADSPNYGYTF
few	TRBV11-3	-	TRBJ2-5	TGTGCCAGCAGCCCAGGGATAGGGCGAAGGGTCCAAGAGACCCAGTACTTC	CASSPGIGRRVQETQYF
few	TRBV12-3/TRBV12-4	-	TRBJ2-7	TGTGCCAGCACCTCGGAGCCCCGCTACGAGCAGTACTTC	CASTSEPRYEQYF
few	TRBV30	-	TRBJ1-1	TGTGCCTGGATTAGGCAGTCCACTGAAGCTTTCTTT	CAWIRQSTEAFF
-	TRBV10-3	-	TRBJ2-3	TGTGCCATCAGCCGACGGACGGAAAGCACAGATACGCAGTATTTT	CAISRRTESTDTQYF
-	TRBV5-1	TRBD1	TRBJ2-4	TGCGCCAGCAGCCCGGGGACAGGGGACATCCTAGCCAAAAACATTCAGTACTTC	CASSPGTGDILAKNIQYF
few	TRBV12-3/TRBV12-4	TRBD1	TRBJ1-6	TGTGCCAGCAGCCAGACAGGGAGGATGAATTCACCCCTCCACTTT	CASSQTGRMNSPLHF
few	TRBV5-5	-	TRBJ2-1	TGTGCCAGCAGCTTGGCCCCGGACAGCGAGCAGTTCTTC	CASSLAPDSEQFF
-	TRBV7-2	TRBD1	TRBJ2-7	TGTGCCAGCAGCTTAGCCACCGGGACAGGCTACGAGCAGTACTTC	CASSLATGTGYEQYF
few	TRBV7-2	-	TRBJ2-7	TGTGCCAGCAGCTGGCGACACAGTACCTACGAGCAGTACTTC	CASSWRHSTYEQYF
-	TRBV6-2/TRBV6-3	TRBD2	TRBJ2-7	TGTGCCAGCAGTTACTCACTAGCGGGGGGCCGTATCGACTACGAGCAGTACTTC	CASSYSLAGGRIDYEQYF
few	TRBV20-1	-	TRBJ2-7	TGCAGTGCTAGAAAAGGAGGGCCGGTCTACGAGCAGTACTTC	CSARKGGPVYEQYF
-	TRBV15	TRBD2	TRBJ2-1	TGTGCCACCAGTTATAGCGGGATTACCTACAATGAGCAGTTCTTC	CATSYSGITYNEQFF
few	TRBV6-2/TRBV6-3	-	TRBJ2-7	TGTGCCAGCAGTTTCCCACCCCAAGCGAGGAGGGGCTCCTACGAGCAGTACTTC	CASSFPPQARRGSYEQYF
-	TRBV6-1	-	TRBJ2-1	TGTGCCAGTAAAACCCCGAAAAACAATGAGCAGTTCTTC	CASKTPKNNEQFF
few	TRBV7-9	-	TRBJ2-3	TGTGCCAGCAGCTTAGGTTCGGGCATGACGCAGTATTTT	CASSLGSGMTQYF
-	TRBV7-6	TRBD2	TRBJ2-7	TGTGCCAGCAGCTTAGAAGCGGGGGGGGAGCAGTACTTC	CASSLEAGGEQYF
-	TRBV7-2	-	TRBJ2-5	TGTGCCAGCAGCTTAGATGGGGGCCAGTACTTC	CASSLDGGQYF
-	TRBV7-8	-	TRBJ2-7	TGTGCCAGCAGCCCAGACCGGGAGAAGTACTTC	CASSPDREKYF
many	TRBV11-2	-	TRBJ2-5	TGTGCCAGCAGCTTAGATGCTTGGCAGAAAGAGACCCAGTACTTC	CASSLDAWQKETQYF
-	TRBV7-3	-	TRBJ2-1	TGTGCCAGCAGCTTAAATGGATGGGATGAGCAGTTCTTC	CASSLNGWDEQFF
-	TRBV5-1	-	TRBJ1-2	TGCGCCAGCAGCACCGGCCCTAACTATGGCTACACCTTC	CASSTGPNYGYTF
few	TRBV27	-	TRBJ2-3	TGTCCCCAGAGCCCTAGCGAGAGCACAGATACGCAGTATTTT	CPQSPSESTDTQYF
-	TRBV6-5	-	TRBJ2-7	TGTGCCAGCAGTTACTCGTATCAAGCCGACGAGCAGTACTTC	CASSYSYQADEQYF
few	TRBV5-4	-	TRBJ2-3	TGTGCCAGCAGCGTGCCTCTAAGCGCAGATACGCAGTATTTT	CASSVPLSADTQYF
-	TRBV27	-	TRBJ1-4	TGTGCCAGCGGGAGGGGTATGGAAAAACTGTTTTTT	CASGRGMEKLFF
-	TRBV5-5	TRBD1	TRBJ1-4	TGTGCCAGCAGCTTGGTTTCGACAGGGGGAAAACTGTTTTTT	CASSLVSTGGKLFF
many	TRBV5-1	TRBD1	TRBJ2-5	TGCGCCAGCAGGGACAGGGGTGGCACAGAGACCCAGTACTTC	CASRDRGGTETQYF
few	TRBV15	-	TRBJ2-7	TGTGCCACCAGCAGAGCCGACCTCGCCCCGTACGAGCAGTACTTC	CATSRADLAPYEQYF
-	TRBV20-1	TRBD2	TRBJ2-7	TGCAGTGCTAGTCCGCTAAGCGGGAGTACCTACGAGCAGTACTTC	CSASPLSGSTYEQYF
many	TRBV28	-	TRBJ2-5	TGTGCCAGCAGGGCAGGGGTACTGGGAGAGACCCAGTACTTC	CASRAGVLGETQYF
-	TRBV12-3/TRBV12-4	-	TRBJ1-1	TGTGCCAGCGGGACTGCGGGGGGCAGCACTGAAGCTTTCTTT	CASGTAGGSTEAFF
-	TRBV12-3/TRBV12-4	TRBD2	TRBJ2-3	TGTGCCAGCATTACTTATAGCGGGAGTAGCACAGATACGCAGTATTTT	CASITYSGSSTDTQYF
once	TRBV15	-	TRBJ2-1	TGTGCCACCAGCAGGAAGCAAACTATTAGCTCCTACAATGAGCAGTTCTTC	CATSRKQTISSYNEQFF
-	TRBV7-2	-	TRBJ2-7	TGTGCCAGCAGCTTAGTCGGGACATCTACCTACGAGCAGTACTTC	CASSLVGTSTYEQYF
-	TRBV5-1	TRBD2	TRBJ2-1	TGCGCCAGCAGCTTGGATTTGAGCGGGAGGGCCAATGAGCAGTTCTTC	CASSLDLSGRANEQFF
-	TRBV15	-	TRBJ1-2	TGTGCCACCAGCAGAGACGCAGGGAACTATGGCTACACCTTC	CATSRDAGNYGYTF
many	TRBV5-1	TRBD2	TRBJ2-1	TGCGCCAGCAGCTTGAAATCACCTAGCGGGAGTCTCACCTACAATGAGCAGTTCTTC	CASSLKSPSGSLTYNEQFF
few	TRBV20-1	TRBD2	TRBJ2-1	TGCAGTGCTAGAGATTTTGGGCTAGCGGAGGGTAATGAGCAGTTCTTC	CSARDFGLAEGNEQFF
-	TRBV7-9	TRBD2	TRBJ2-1	TGTGCCAGCAGCGACAGACTAGCGGGCTACAATGAGCAGTTCTTC	CASSDRLAGYNEQFF
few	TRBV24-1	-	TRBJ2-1	TGTGCCACCAGTGATTCGGGACGTGGTGACCATGAGCAGTTCTTC	CATSDSGRGDHEQFF
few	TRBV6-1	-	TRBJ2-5	TGTGCCAGCAGTCCGACTTTCGCCGTACATAAAGAGACCCAGTACTTC	CASSPTFAVHKETQYF
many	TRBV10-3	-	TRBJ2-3	TGTGCCATCAGTGAACAACTAGTGACAGATACGCAGTATTTT	CAISEQLVTDTQYF
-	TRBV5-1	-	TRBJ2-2	TGCGCCAGCAGCTTGGACCCTGTCAGGGGGGACACCGGGGAGCTGTTTTTT	CASSLDPVRGDTGELFF
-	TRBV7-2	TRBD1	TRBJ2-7	TGTGCCAGCAGCTCACAGGGGGATCCCTCCTACGAGCAGTACTTC	CASSSQGDPSYEQYF
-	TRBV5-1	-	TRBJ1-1	TGCGCCAGCAGCTTCCAACCAGCTAGGGACACTGAAGCTTTCTTT	CASSFQPARDTEAFF
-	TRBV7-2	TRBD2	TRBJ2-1	TGTGCCAGCAGCTTAGTTTCCACTAGCGGTCGTTACAATGAGCAGTTCTTC	CASSLVSTSGRYNEQFF
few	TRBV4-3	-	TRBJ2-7	TGCGCCAGCAGCCAAGATCTTGCAGCCTACGAGCAGTACTTC	CASSQDLAAYEQYF